This T cell receptor beta chain was sequenced during a study of T-cell reconstitution after alpha-beta-depleted transplantation in children. With V trimmed by 3 bases and J by 4 bases, 7 bases remained unmatched. This CDR3 is 17 amino acids long. The count of this clonotype is one. As it was prepared, the TCRbeta library received unique molecular identifiers. TCRdb itself ran the PCR reads through MiXCR, one entry per CDR3 protein. This sample has over 550,000 distinct CDR3 sequences, with more than 9% found just once. The sample was PBMCs from the stem cell graft donor, taken from the stem cell graft. This receptor was obtained from a human donor who donated a stem cell graft to a child with acute myeloid leukemia. The rearrangement joins TRBV12-3 or TRBV12-4 to TRBJ2-3, with 13 bases fitting TRBD2. In nucleotides, the CDR3 is TGTGCCAGCAGTTTTAGGACTAGCGGGAGTGGTTCAGATACGCAGTATTTT. Translated: CASSFRTSGSGSDTQYF.